Listed here are 9 T cell receptor beta chains from one sample, sequenced in a study of T cell repertoires in cytomegalovirus infection. TCRdb analysed the reads with MiXCR anew, one entry per CDR3 protein. The table shows some 700,000 distinct CDR3 sequences, with about 40% occurring only once. The sequenced sample was PBMCs. These TCRs come from a human donor in good health (CMV status not recorded). Some clones in this sample may be carry-over from other donors' samples.

This clonotype appeared many times. The chain couples TRBV7-6 to TRBJ2-7; no clear D gene. From germline, CDR1 is SGHVS and CDR2 FNYEAQ. CDR3 size: 12 residues. The ends were cut back, 1 base at V and 3 bases at J, with 4 bases in the middle. The CDR3 region is CASSLDNYEQYF. The CDR3 nucleotides are TGTGCCAGCAGCTTAGACAACTACGAGCAGTACTTC.

The chain couples TRBV25-1 to TRBJ1-6; D gene unclear. The germline V gene encodes CDR1 MGHDK and CDR2 SYGVNS. V was clipped by 0 bases and J by 4 bases, with 7 bases between them. This CDR3 has 15 amino acids. As DNA, the CDR3 is TGTGCCAGCAGTGAATATAAGGATTATAATTCACCCCTCCACTTT. It translates to CASSEYKDYNSPLHF.

CDR3 residues: CASRLQGAYEQFF. The DNA for the CDR3 is TGTGCCAGCAGACTACAGGGGGCCTATGAGCAGTTCTTC. The chain combines TRBV5-6 with TRBJ2-1; 9 bases line up with TRBD1. Germline loops: CDR1 SGHDT, CDR2 YYEEEE. V lost 5 bases to trimming and J lost 8 bases; unmatched junction nucleotides: 5. The CDR3 is 13 amino acids. Filled out from reference TRBV5-6 and TRBJ2-1, the complete variable domain reads DAGVTQSPTHLIKTRGQQVTLRCSPKSGHDTVSWYQQALGQGPQFIFQYYEEEERQRGNFPDRFSGHQFPNYSSELNVNALLLGDSALYLCASRLQGAYEQFFGPGTRLTVL.

This clonotype was found a few times. The rearrangement links TRBV11-2 to TRBJ2-7; 9 bases align to TRBD2. Germline lookup yields CDR1 SGHAT and CDR2 FQNNGV. The CDR3 consists of 17 residues. V shed 1 base and J 2 bases; nucleotides not matched to a gene: 9. The CDR3 coding sequence is TGTGCCAGCAGCTTAGTAGGGGCTAGCGGGGCAACCTACGAGCAGTACTTC. Translated, it gives CASSLVGASGATYEQYF. The variable domain in full, with the rest retrieved from reference TRBV11-2 and TRBJ2-7, is EAGVAQSPRYKIIEKRQSVAFWCNPISGHATLYWYQQILGQGPKLLIQFQNNGVVDDSQLPKDRFSAERLKGVDSTLKIQPAKLEDSAVYLCASSLVGASGATYEQYFGPGTRLTVT.

The CDR3 here is CASRGWGRDTEAFF. CDR3 DNA: TGTGCCAGTAGAGGATGGGGCCGGGACACTGAAGCTTTCTTT. This chain connects TRBV19 to TRBJ1-1, with D possibly matching TRBD1 (5 bases). The CDR3 is 14 residues long. V gave up 6 bases and J gave up 3 bases, with 14 bases separating them. Germline loops: CDR1 LNHDA, CDR2 SQIVND (reference sequence).

This rearrangement joins TRBV5-1 to TRBJ2-5; D perhaps matches TRBD1 (6 bases). The CDR3 sequence is 16 residues long. V was pared by 4 bases and J by 1 base, with 17 bases between. Germline V gene lookup returns CDR1 SGHRS and CDR2 YFSETQ. The DNA for the CDR3 is TGCGCCAGCAGCCCCTTTGAGGGGGTCCTCCAAGAGACCCAGTACTTC. Its protein product is CASSPFEGVLQETQYF.

The CDR3 region has the DNA TGCAGTGCTGGGTATACTGGACAGGCCTACTATGGCTACACCTTC. The encoded protein is CSAGYTGQAYYGYTF. V and J are TRBV20-1 and TRBJ1-2; 7 positions match TRBD1. The CDR3 totals 15 residues. Unmatched junction bases numbered 12, after V lost 5 bases and J lost 3 bases. The germline gives CDR1 DFQATT, CDR2 SNEGSKA (reference sequence).

J is TRBJ2-1 and V is TRBV10-3, with TRBD2 matching over 8 bases. The length of the CDR3 is 14 residues. V gave up 4 bases and J gave up 8 bases; unmatched junction bases: 7. Germline V lookup: CDR1 ENHRY, CDR2 SYGVKD. The CDR3 nucleotides are TGTGCCATCAGTGCCGCGGGAGGAAGTCATGAGCAGTTCTTC. Translation: CAISAAGGSHEQFF.

The chain links TRBV5-6 to TRBJ2-7; 7 bases line up with TRBD1. Germline-derived CDR1 and CDR2 are SGHDT and YYEEEE. CDR3 length: 16 residues. Trimming at V came to 4 bases and at J to 0 bases, leaving 10 bases not matched to a gene. CDR3 bases: TGTGCCAGCAGCCCCAAGACAGGGAGAGTCTCCTACGAGCAGTACTTC. Protein product: CASSPKTGRVSYEQYF.